What follows describes a single T cell receptor beta chain. Its recognized antigen is unknown. Within one base of it there is no much larger clone, and no base qualities were kept. Whole blood was collected in K2EDTA tubes by collaborating institutions according to the institutions' own protocols. For TCRbeta analysis, collaborator samples were shipped as frozen whole blood, as isolated PBMCs, or as DNA extracted from either sample type. This sample was taken from a study of blood T cell repertoires in COVID-19 (dated by TCRdb to about 2020). In terms of the full investigation: Collaborator samples came from the United States, Italy and Spain and covered acute and convalescent phases of COVID-19. The material from the prospective study consisted of cDNA or gDNA derived from T cells, B-cell-depleted T cells, or PBMCs. Deeply sampled blood TCRbeta repertoires from subjects exposed to, actively infected with, or recovered from COVID-19 were included in the dataset. The repertoires were released in a freely available public database meant as a resource for research on the immune response to SARS-CoV-2. The samples were drawn from the first 160 participants of the ongoing ImmuneRACE study and from 950 to 1,500 subjects provided by 6 global collaborators. Nearly every sample came with metadata listing a de-identified subject ID, COVID-19 status, age in years and sex. Where available, HLA class I and class II types were taken from metadata supplied by the sample provider and were not determined by assay-based typing. What the study reported, not specific to this receptor: The amount of clinical and demographic metadata varied by source and participant and was provided uncurated.

Its CDR3 holds 15 amino acids, cysteine through phenylalanine. The only DNA kept is the CDR3, 45 bases in frame from the first base. From the germline V gene, CDR1 is SQVTM and CDR2 is ANQGSEA. For this chain, trimming is 7 bases at the V end and 2 bases at the J end, and the number of junction bases without a gene match is 6. TCRbeta CDR3 regions were amplified from genomic DNA using the immunoSEQ Assay, a bias-controlled multiplex PCR. As for the original processing: The number of nucleated cells in each sample was estimated from the amplification of reference gene primers within the assay. To quantify the absolute abundance of each unique TCRbeta CDR3 rearrangement, sequence reads were collapsed and filtered. Productive Simpson clonality was computed per sample as the square root of Simpson's diversity index over productive rearrangements. TCRdb limited this immuneACCESS table to in-frame rearrangements with V and J called. A share of clones is missing; checked studies link under half to unresolved V genes, and the rest is unexplained. V and J calls and clone size are given by that table; D and trimming were obtained from the DNA. The sample has around 210,000 clones on record, around 88% of them singletons. The ten largest account for around 1.5% of the sample.

Sequencing used peripheral blood. This chain is built from TRBV29-1 and TRBJ2-1; 12 central bases correspond to TRBD2. The sequence was collected from a man aged 18-30 years with active or convalescent COVID-19. The CDR3 has the sequence CSGGLAGGPYNEQFF. The nucleotide sequence is TGCAGCGGAGGGCTAGCGGGAGGGCCCTACAATGAGCAGTTCTTC.